These T cell receptor beta chains were read from a single sample in a study of cytomegalovirus exposure and HLA in healthy donors. Generated by immunoSEQ multiplex PCR, the TCRdb table keeps only in-frame clones and is missing some. Of about 150,000 clones listed, roughly 80% are singletons. What was sequenced was PBMCs. These receptors originate from a male donor in good health and CMV-seronegative. The CDR3 runs from the conserved cysteine through the conserved F or W. A D gene is named only where the DNA matches it firmly. A clone size is listed for some rows: how often the clone was seen (once, few, many), or a class if it is expanded.

d_call: NA; clone_size: NA; v_call: TRBV27; j_call: TRBJ2-1; cdr3_aa: CASSPSGTEQFF; cdr3_nt: TGTGCCAGCAGCCCCTCCGGGACAGAGCAGTTCTTC
d_call: NA; clone_size: few; v_call: TRBV4-2; j_call: TRBJ1-1; cdr3_aa: CASSQGPGTEAFF; cdr3_nt: TGTGCCAGCAGCCAAGGGCCGGGCACTGAAGCTTTCTTT
d_call: NA; clone_size: once; v_call: TRBV19; j_call: TRBJ2-4; cdr3_aa: CASSRDSVVGAKNIQYF; cdr3_nt: TGTGCCAGTAGCCGAGATTCGGTAGTCGGAGCCAAAAACATTCAGTACTTC
d_call: TRBD1; clone_size: NA; v_call: TRBV5-5; j_call: TRBJ2-7; cdr3_aa: CASSRGTGGWFGGYEQYF; cdr3_nt: TGTGCCAGCAGCCGCGGGACAGGGGGGTGGTTTGGGGGTTACGAGCAGTACTTC
d_call: NA; clone_size: few; v_call: TRBV5-5; j_call: TRBJ2-1; cdr3_aa: CASSLGTEYNEQFF; cdr3_nt: TGTGCCAGCAGCTTGGGTACAGAGTACAATGAGCAGTTCTTC
d_call: NA; clone_size: NA; v_call: TRBV27; j_call: TRBJ1-2; cdr3_aa: CASSAHPGLWGYGYTF; cdr3_nt: TGTGCCAGCAGTGCCCATCCAGGGCTTTGGGGCTATGGCTACACCTTC
d_call: NA; clone_size: few; v_call: TRBV29-1; j_call: TRBJ1-4; cdr3_aa: CSVSNEKLFF; cdr3_nt: TGCAGCGTTAGCAATGAAAAACTGTTTTTT
d_call: TRBD1; clone_size: NA; v_call: TRBV6-5; j_call: TRBJ1-2; cdr3_aa: CASSYTQDRDGYTF; cdr3_nt: TGTGCCAGCAGTTACACGCAGGACAGGGACGGCTACACCTTC
d_call: TRBD1; clone_size: few; v_call: TRBV6-5; j_call: TRBJ1-6; cdr3_aa: CASSFRQGNSPLHF; cdr3_nt: TGTGCCAGCAGTTTCCGACAGGGTAATTCACCCCTCCACTTT
d_call: TRBD2; clone_size: NA; v_call: TRBV29-1; j_call: TRBJ2-5; cdr3_aa: CSVAGRASQETQYF; cdr3_nt: TGCAGCGTTGCGGGGAGGGCCTCCCAAGAGACCCAGTACTTC
d_call: NA; clone_size: NA; v_call: TRBV27; j_call: TRBJ1-5; cdr3_aa: CASSLLPGDQPQHF; cdr3_nt: TGTGCCAGCAGTTTACTCCCGGGTGATCAGCCCCAGCATTTT
d_call: TRBD1; clone_size: NA; v_call: TRBV27; j_call: TRBJ2-1; cdr3_aa: CASWTGDNEQFF; cdr3_nt: TGTGCCAGTTGGACAGGGGACAATGAGCAGTTCTTC
d_call: NA; clone_size: few; v_call: TRBV5-1; j_call: TRBJ2-7; cdr3_aa: CASSPYYEQYF; cdr3_nt: TGCGCCAGCAGCCCGTACTACGAGCAGTACTTC
d_call: TRBD2; clone_size: NA; v_call: TRBV6-1; j_call: TRBJ2-7; cdr3_aa: CASRTASGSAYEQYF; cdr3_nt: TGTGCCAGCAGGACCGCTAGCGGGAGCGCCTACGAGCAGTACTTC
d_call: NA; clone_size: NA; v_call: TRBV9; j_call: TRBJ1-1; cdr3_aa: CASSVVVVANTEAFF; cdr3_nt: TGTGCCAGCAGCGTAGTGGTTGTAGCGAACACTGAAGCTTTCTTT
d_call: TRBD1; clone_size: NA; v_call: TRBV6-5; j_call: TRBJ2-7; cdr3_aa: CASSPTGTGYVEQYF; cdr3_nt: TGTGCCAGCAGCCCAACCGGGACAGGGTATGTCGAGCAGTACTTC
d_call: TRBD1; clone_size: NA; v_call: TRBV30; j_call: TRBJ2-2; cdr3_aa: CAWSETGVGTGELFF; cdr3_nt: TGTGCCTGGAGCGAGACAGGGGTCGGCACCGGGGAGCTGTTTTTT
d_call: NA; clone_size: NA; v_call: TRBV14; j_call: TRBJ2-1; cdr3_aa: CASSPASVYNEQFF; cdr3_nt: TGTGCCAGCAGCCCTGCTAGCGTTTACAATGAGCAGTTCTTC
d_call: NA; clone_size: NA; v_call: TRBV19; j_call: TRBJ1-1; cdr3_aa: CASSMEGSWVNTEAFF; cdr3_nt: TGTGCCAGTAGTATGGAGGGGTCCTGGGTGAACACTGAAGCTTTCTTT
d_call: TRBD1; clone_size: NA; v_call: TRBV5-1; j_call: TRBJ2-7; cdr3_aa: CASRGQGKDEQYF; cdr3_nt: TGCGCCAGCAGGGGACAGGGGAAGGACGAGCAGTACTTC
d_call: NA; clone_size: NA; v_call: TRBV30; j_call: TRBJ1-4; cdr3_aa: CAWSGASTNEKLFF; cdr3_nt: TGTGCCTGGAGTGGGGCATCAACTAATGAAAAACTGTTTTTT
d_call: TRBD1; clone_size: NA; v_call: TRBV28; j_call: TRBJ2-7; cdr3_aa: CASSFLDRGTYEQYF; cdr3_nt: TGTGCCAGCAGTTTCCTGGACAGGGGAACCTACGAGCAGTACTTC
d_call: TRBD1; clone_size: NA; v_call: TRBV10-3; j_call: TRBJ2-3; cdr3_aa: CAISELLGQSTDTQYF; cdr3_nt: TGTGCCATCAGTGAACTGCTGGGACAGAGCACAGATACGCAGTATTTT
d_call: NA; clone_size: once; v_call: TRBV4-3; j_call: TRBJ2-7; cdr3_aa: CASSQDSGSYEQYF; cdr3_nt: TGCGCCAGCAGCCAAGATTCGGGGTCCTACGAGCAGTACTTC
d_call: TRBD1; clone_size: few; v_call: TRBV2; j_call: TRBJ1-5; cdr3_aa: CASSGWDRGDQPQHF; cdr3_nt: TGTGCCAGCAGTGGTTGGGACAGGGGAGATCAGCCCCAGCATTTT
d_call: NA; clone_size: NA; v_call: TRBV7-2; j_call: TRBJ2-2; cdr3_aa: CASSSGPGHNTGELFF; cdr3_nt: TGTGCCAGCAGCTCCGGACCGGGACATAACACCGGGGAGCTGTTTTTT
d_call: NA; clone_size: NA; v_call: TRBV6-5; j_call: TRBJ2-7; cdr3_aa: CASSRDYLYEQYF; cdr3_nt: TGTGCCAGCAGTCGAGACTACCTCTACGAGCAGTACTTC
d_call: NA; clone_size: few; v_call: TRBV5-6; j_call: TRBJ2-7; cdr3_aa: CASSLEARGTGQYF; cdr3_nt: TGTGCCAGCAGCTTGGAGGCCAGGGGAACGGGGCAGTACTTC
d_call: NA; clone_size: NA; v_call: TRBV7-8; j_call: TRBJ2-5; cdr3_aa: CASSLVGGETQYF; cdr3_nt: TGTGCCAGCAGCTTAGTCGGGGGAGAGACCCAGTACTTC
d_call: NA; clone_size: NA; v_call: TRBV4-3; j_call: TRBJ1-2; cdr3_aa: CASSQGGGEDLYGYTF; cdr3_nt: TGCGCCAGCAGCCAAGGGGGAGGGGAGGACCTCTATGGCTACACCTTC
d_call: NA; clone_size: NA; v_call: TRBV5-1; j_call: TRBJ2-1; cdr3_aa: CASRLQGIISYNEQFF; cdr3_nt: TGCGCCAGCAGGCTACAGGGTATCATTTCGTACAATGAGCAGTTCTTC
d_call: TRBD1; clone_size: once; v_call: TRBV5-1; j_call: TRBJ2-7; cdr3_aa: CASSWGTAYEQYF; cdr3_nt: TGCGCCAGCAGCTGGGGGACAGCCTACGAGCAGTACTTC
d_call: NA; clone_size: once; v_call: TRBV7-7; j_call: TRBJ2-1; cdr3_aa: CASSLIVKGEQFF; cdr3_nt: TGTGCCAGCAGCTTAATCGTTAAGGGGGAGCAGTTCTTC
d_call: TRBD2; clone_size: once; v_call: TRBV29-1; j_call: TRBJ2-3; cdr3_aa: CSVGTSGKTDTQYF; cdr3_nt: TGCAGCGTGGGGACTAGCGGGAAGACAGATACGCAGTATTTT
d_call: NA; clone_size: NA; v_call: TRBV7-9; j_call: TRBJ1-6; cdr3_aa: CASSLGGANYNSPLHF; cdr3_nt: TGTGCCAGCAGCTTAGGCGGGGCTAACTATAATTCACCCCTCCACTTT
d_call: NA; clone_size: once; v_call: TRBV28; j_call: TRBJ2-3; cdr3_aa: CASSLTSSTDTQYF; cdr3_nt: TGTGCCAGCAGTTTAACTAGTTCCACAGATACGCAGTATTTT
d_call: NA; clone_size: few; v_call: TRBV7-9; j_call: TRBJ1-1; cdr3_aa: CSSSVNSPEAFF; cdr3_nt: TGTTCCAGCAGCGTTAACAGCCCTGAAGCTTTCTTT
d_call: NA; clone_size: NA; v_call: TRBV15; j_call: TRBJ2-5; cdr3_aa: CATSRVGGVQETQYF; cdr3_nt: TGTGCCACCAGCAGAGTAGGGGGAGTTCAAGAGACCCAGTACTTC
d_call: NA; clone_size: NA; v_call: TRBV19; j_call: TRBJ1-2; cdr3_aa: CASSIQHMTRRYGYTF; cdr3_nt: TGTGCCAGTAGTATACAACATATGACAAGACGCTATGGCTACACCTTC
d_call: NA; clone_size: NA; v_call: TRBV6-5; j_call: TRBJ1-2; cdr3_aa: CASSYSSGTNYGYTF; cdr3_nt: TGTGCCAGCAGTTACTCCTCAGGGACTAACTATGGCTACACCTTC
d_call: TRBD2; clone_size: NA; v_call: TRBV9; j_call: TRBJ2-1; cdr3_aa: CASTVGGSSDEQFF; cdr3_nt: TGTGCCAGCACAGTCGGCGGGAGCTCGGATGAGCAGTTCTTC
d_call: NA; clone_size: NA; v_call: TRBV11-3; j_call: TRBJ1-2; cdr3_aa: CASSLDGADPIF; cdr3_nt: TGTGCCAGCAGCTTAGATGGAGCGGACCCCATCTTC
d_call: TRBD1; clone_size: NA; v_call: TRBV12-5; j_call: TRBJ2-5; cdr3_aa: CASGTGQDTQETQYF; cdr3_nt: TGTGCTAGTGGTACGGGACAGGACACGCAAGAGACCCAGTACTTC
d_call: TRBD1; clone_size: NA; v_call: TRBV7-9; j_call: TRBJ1-1; cdr3_aa: CASGGQGNTEAFF; cdr3_nt: TGTGCCAGCGGGGGACAGGGAAACACTGAAGCTTTCTTT
d_call: NA; clone_size: once; v_call: TRBV9; j_call: TRBJ1-1; cdr3_aa: CASSPMGAEITEAFF; cdr3_nt: TGTGCCAGCAGCCCGATGGGGGCCGAGATCACTGAAGCTTTCTTT
d_call: TRBD2; clone_size: NA; v_call: TRBV19; j_call: TRBJ2-7; cdr3_aa: CASSTSGIYEQYF; cdr3_nt: TGTGCCAGTAGTACTAGCGGAATCTACGAGCAGTACTTC
d_call: NA; clone_size: NA; v_call: TRBV28; j_call: TRBJ1-2; cdr3_aa: CASSGHSRPGYTF; cdr3_nt: TGTGCCAGCAGCGGCCACTCTAGGCCCGGCTACACCTTC
d_call: TRBD2; clone_size: NA; v_call: TRBV7-3; j_call: TRBJ2-3; cdr3_aa: CASSLIGGADQSTDTQYF; cdr3_nt: TGTGCCAGCAGCTTAATCGGGGGGGCCGATCAAAGCACAGATACGCAGTATTTT
d_call: TRBD2; clone_size: NA; v_call: TRBV2; j_call: TRBJ2-5; cdr3_aa: CASSEPGRASETQYF; cdr3_nt: TGTGCCAGCAGTGAACCCGGGAGGGCCTCGGAGACCCAGTACTTC
d_call: TRBD2; clone_size: NA; v_call: TRBV28; j_call: TRBJ2-7; cdr3_aa: CASNIVRLAGTYEQYF; cdr3_nt: TGTGCCAGCAATATTGTTAGACTAGCGGGGACATACGAGCAGTACTTC
d_call: TRBD1; clone_size: NA; v_call: TRBV7-8; j_call: TRBJ1-4; cdr3_aa: CASSLGIRGQGGGEKLFF; cdr3_nt: TGTGCCAGCAGCTTGGGGATAAGAGGACAGGGGGGGGGTGAAAAACTGTTTTTT
d_call: TRBD2; clone_size: NA; v_call: TRBV11-2; j_call: TRBJ2-3; cdr3_aa: CASSLEGLAGGTDTQYF; cdr3_nt: TGTGCCAGCAGCTTAGAGGGACTAGCGGGGGGCACAGATACGCAGTATTTT
d_call: NA; clone_size: few; v_call: TRBV4-1; j_call: TRBJ1-1; cdr3_aa: CASSPMGGGSNTEAFF; cdr3_nt: TGCGCCAGCAGCCCCATGGGGGGGGGATCGAACACTGAAGCTTTCTTT
d_call: TRBD1; clone_size: NA; v_call: TRBV27; j_call: TRBJ1-2; cdr3_aa: CASSATGGVSGYTF; cdr3_nt: TGTGCCAGCAGTGCAACAGGGGGGGTTAGTGGCTACACCTTC
d_call: TRBD1; clone_size: NA; v_call: TRBV7-9; j_call: TRBJ2-1; cdr3_aa: CASSPTSGGNEQFF; cdr3_nt: TGTGCCAGCAGCCCGACGTCAGGGGGCAATGAGCAGTTCTTC
d_call: TRBD2; clone_size: NA; v_call: TRBV29-1; j_call: TRBJ2-1; cdr3_aa: CSSSAASGSYEQFF; cdr3_nt: TGCAGCAGTTCGGCGGCTAGCGGGAGTTATGAGCAGTTCTTC
d_call: TRBD1; clone_size: NA; v_call: TRBV2; j_call: TRBJ2-7; cdr3_aa: CASRTGGLWEQYF; cdr3_nt: TGTGCCAGCCGGACAGGGGGCTTATGGGAGCAGTACTTC